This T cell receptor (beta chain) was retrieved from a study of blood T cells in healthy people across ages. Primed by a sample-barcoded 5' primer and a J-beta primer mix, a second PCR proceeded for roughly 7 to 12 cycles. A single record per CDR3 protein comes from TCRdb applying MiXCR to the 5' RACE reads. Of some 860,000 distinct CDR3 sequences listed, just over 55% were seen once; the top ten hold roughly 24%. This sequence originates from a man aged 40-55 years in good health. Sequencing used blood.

In DNA, the CDR3 is TGTGCCAGCAGGGGGTACAATGAGCAGTTCTTC. Protein sequence: CASRGYNEQFF. The chain links TRBV7-9 to TRBJ2-1; D is unclear. Germline CDR1 reads SEHNR; CDR2 reads FQNEAQ (reference sequence). The CDR3 sequence is 11 residues long. Trimming stripped 6 bases from V and 4 bases from J, with 4 bases between. The variable domain in full, completed from reference TRBV7-9 and TRBJ2-1, reads DTGVSQNPRHKITKRGQNVTFRCDPISEHNRLYWYRQTLGQGPEFLTYFQNEAQLEKSRLLSDRFSAERPKGSFSTLEIQRTEQGDSAMYLCASRGYNEQFFGPGTRLTVL.